The 28 T cell receptor beta chains reported below all come from one sample, sequenced in a study of blood T cell repertoires in COVID-19. TCRdb keeps only in-frame clones here, not all; method: immunoSEQ multiplex PCR. Altogether 250,000 to 300,000 clones are present, approximately 91% being singletons, with the ten largest covering about 2%. Material for sequencing was PBMCs or T cells enriched from blood (not recorded which). The receptor set was obtained from a woman aged 40 to 49 with acute COVID-19.

The chain combines TRBV15 with TRBJ2-7, with D maybe TRBD2 (6 bases). The ends were cut back, 1 base at V and 1 base at J, with 8 bases in the middle. Germline V CDR1 and CDR2: LNHNV, YYDKDF (reference sequence). The CDR3 has 14 residues. The chain's CDR3 is CATSRGRESYEQYF. DNA for the CDR3: TGTGCCACCAGCAGAGGGCGGGAATCCTACGAGCAGTACTTC.

The chain joins TRBV6-5 to TRBJ1-5, with 10 bases identical to TRBD1. The ends lost 6 bases at V and 2 bases at J; junction bases unmatched: 4. CDR1 is MNHEY and CDR2 is SVGAGI in the germline V gene. This CDR3 region has 15 residues. CDR3 in amino acids: CASRPGTGGNQPQHF. The CDR3 DNA reads as TGTGCCAGCAGGCCCGGGACAGGGGGCAATCAGCCCCAGCATTTT.

The chain couples TRBV9 to TRBJ2-7, with D possibly matching TRBD1 (6 bases). Germline values: CDR1 SGDLS, CDR2 YYNGEE. The CDR3 has 13 residues. V lost 0 bases, J lost 6 bases, and 10 bases lay in between. Here the CDR3 DNA reads TGTGCCAGCAGCGTAGGGACAGTAGGCGAGCAGTACTTC. Its translation is CASSVGTVGEQYF.

The V gene is TRBV19, the J gene TRBJ2-1; 7 nucleotides line up with TRBD2. The V segment lost 2 bases and the J segment 7 bases; nucleotides outside the gene matches: 8. Germline CDR1 reads LNHDA; CDR2 reads SQIVND (reference sequence). CDR3 length: 15 amino acids. The DNA of the CDR3 is TGTGCCAGTAGTATAAGGGGCGGGAGTCCGAATGAGCAGTTCTTC. It yields the protein CASSIRGGSPNEQFF.

This rearrangement joins TRBV2 to TRBJ1-5; D remains ambiguous. The V and J ends lost 6 bases and 0 bases respectively, with 18 bases between them. This CDR3 has 17 amino acids. From germline, CDR1 is SNHLY and CDR2 FYNNEI. Here the CDR3 reads CASSDHFTAYSNQPQHF. Written as DNA, the CDR3 is TGTGCCAGCAGCGATCATTTTACAGCCTATAGCAATCAGCCCCAGCATTTT.

J is TRBJ2-7 and V is TRBV5-5; 11 bases map to TRBD1. V was pared by 4 bases and J by 3 bases, with 12 bases of the junction left unmatched. CDR1 is SGHKS and CDR2 is YYEKEE in the germline V gene (reference sequence). The CDR3 sequence is 17 residues long. The CDR3 sequence is CASSKHMDRGRGYEQYF. The DNA for the CDR3 is TGTGCCAGCAGCAAGCATATGGACAGGGGGCGAGGCTACGAGCAGTACTTC.

The V gene is TRBV5-4, the J gene TRBJ2-1; a possible D gene is TRBD2 (5 bases). The germline V and J ends were trimmed by 4 bases and 4 bases, with 18 bases remaining between them. Germline assignment: CDR1 SGHNT and CDR2 YYREEE (reference sequence). The CDR3 length is 16 residues. CDR3 DNA sequence: TGTGCCAGCAGCCACGCTAGCTCGTCCATTTACAATGAGCAGTTCTTC. Translated, it gives CASSHASSSIYNEQFF. Supplemented by reference TRBV5-4 and TRBJ2-1, the full variable domain reads ETGVTQSPTHLIKTRGQQVTLRCSSQSGHNTVSWYQQALGQGPQFIFQYYREEENGRGNFPPRFSGLQFPNYSSELNVNALELDDSALYLCASSHASSSIYNEQFFGPGTRLTVL.

The chain carries TRBV14 and TRBJ2-2; TRBD1 matches 7 bases. Germline trimming cut 6 bases from V and 6 bases from J; bases unmatched to any gene: 4. Germline CDR1 SGHDN, CDR2 FVKESK. The CDR3 extends over 13 amino acids. The CDR3 spells CASRLTGAGELFF. The CDR3 DNA follows: TGTGCCAGCAGGCTTACAGGGGCCGGGGAGCTGTTTTTT.

The chain uses TRBV5-1 and TRBJ2-5; D may be TRBD2 (6 bases). V was cut by 0 bases and J by 5 bases, with 11 bases left in between. CDR1 and CDR2 (germline): SGHRS, YFSETQ. This CDR3 spans 14 amino acids. CDR3 in DNA: TGCGCCAGCAGCTTGGTGGGAGGCAGCGAGACCCAGTACTTC. Translated: CASSLVGGSETQYF.

This clone was detected only once. The CDR3 loop is CATGQGADYEQYF. CDR3 coding DNA: TGTGCCACCGGCCAGGGGGCGGACTACGAGCAGTACTTC. The chain links TRBV7-2 to TRBJ2-7; 8 positions agree with TRBD1. CDR3 length equals 13 residues. Germline lookup yields CDR1 SGHTA and CDR2 FQGNSA. J lost 3 bases, V lost 10 bases, and 8 bases had no gene match.

This clone showed up just once. The CDR3 here is CASSLVGGSEETQYF. The CDR3 DNA reads TGTGCCAGCAGCTTGGTCGGCGGGAGCGAAGAGACCCAGTACTTC. The chain couples TRBV5-6 to TRBJ2-5; 7 bases are shared with TRBD2. The V gene's germline CDR1 is SGHDT and CDR2 YYEEEE. The trim removed 0 bases at V and 3 bases at J, leaving 5 bases unmatched. This CDR3 region has 15 residues. The entire variable domain, with the rest obtained from reference TRBV5-6 and TRBJ2-5, is as follows: DAGVTQSPTHLIKTRGQQVTLRCSPKSGHDTVSWYQQALGQGPQFIFQYYEEEERQRGNFPDRFSGHQFPNYSSELNVNALLLGDSALYLCASSLVGGSEETQYFGPGTRLLVL.

The rearrangement uses TRBV28 and TRBJ2-1; D is unresolved. The CDR3 consists of 15 residues. The germline CDR1 and CDR2 sequences are MDHEN and SYDVKM. The V end was cut by 3 bases, the J end by 7 bases, with 16 bases between. The CDR3 DNA follows: TGTGCCAGCAGTTTTGAAAACCCGGTTTTGAATGAGCAGTTCTTC. Translated, it gives CASSFENPVLNEQFF.

V is TRBV10-3 and J is TRBJ1-6; D gene uncertain. CDR1 is ENHRY, CDR2 SYGVKD, per germline. The CDR3 contains 13 residues. V was trimmed by 2 bases and J by 7 bases, leaving 6 bases between them. CDR3 sequence reads: CAISEGPNSPLHF. The CDR3 DNA reads TGTGCCATCAGTGAGGGCCCGAATTCACCCCTCCACTTT.

The chain uses TRBV19 and TRBJ1-2; D remains ambiguous. Germline V gene lookup returns CDR1 LNHDA and CDR2 SQIVND (reference sequence). The V end lost 7 bases, the J end lost 4 bases, and 19 bases lay between the germline ends. CDR3 length: 15 residues. CDR3 DNA: TGTGCCAGTAAGGGTGGCGGGTCCCCGACCTATGGCTACACCTTC. The encoded protein is CASKGGGSPTYGYTF.

This rearrangement joins TRBV27 to TRBJ1-5; 7 bases agree with TRBD1. The CDR3 covers 15 residues. V lost 6 bases to trimming and J lost 3 bases; unmatched junction nucleotides: 8. Germline lookup yields CDR1 MNHEY and CDR2 SMNVEV (reference sequence). CDR3 bases: TGTGCCAGCAGGTCACGACAGGGAGACAATCAGCCCCAGCATTTT. Amino acid sequence: CASRSRQGDNQPQHF.

The V call is TRBV6-5, the J call TRBJ1-1, with TRBD1 identical over 7 bases. The CDR3 covers 14 residues. V shed 5 bases and J 1 base; nucleotides not matched to a gene: 4. From germline, CDR1 is MNHEY and CDR2 SVGAGI. The CDR3 region has the DNA TGTGCCAGCAGTCTACAGGGGCGGAACACTGAAGCTTTCTTT. This sequence encodes CASSLQGRNTEAFF.

The chain recombines TRBV28 with TRBJ2-2, with a weak D call TRBD1 (6 bases). CDR1 MDHEN and CDR2 SYDVKM come from the germline V gene. The CDR3 sequence is 15 residues long. Trimming pared 6 bases from V and 0 bases from J, leaving 11 bases between. CDR3 in DNA: TGTGCCAGCAGAAGGGACAACGCGAACACCGGGGAGCTGTTTTTT. Amino acid sequence: CASRRDNANTGELFF.

This chain connects TRBV6-5 to TRBJ1-3; TRBD1 matches 8 bases. Germline CDR1 MNHEY, CDR2 SVGAGI. The CDR3 is 15 residues long. V lost 6 bases and J lost 4; bases outside the gene matches: 8. The CDR3 spells CASREDRVAGNTIYF. The CDR3 DNA is TGTGCCAGCAGGGAGGACAGGGTGGCCGGAAACACCATATATTTT.

This chain connects TRBV19 to TRBJ1-3; no clear D gene. This CDR3 is built from 17 residues. Deletions cut 6 bases from V and 4 bases from J, with 22 bases between. CDR1 is LNHDA, CDR2 SQIVND, per germline (reference sequence). The CDR3, as DNA: TGTGCCAGTAGGAGCTCCCGAAGAGCGGGGATCGGAAACACCATATATTTT. As protein: CASRSSRRAGIGNTIYF.

The chain joins TRBV29-1 to TRBJ2-5, with 9 bases lining up with TRBD1. The junction had 7 bases not matched to a gene; V was cut back by 7 bases and J by 4 bases. This CDR3 contains 13 residues. Germline V gives CDR1 SQVTM, CDR2 ANQGSEA. CDR3 amino acids: CSASRDRVETQYF. CDR3 bases: TGCAGCGCCAGCCGGGACAGGGTAGAGACCCAGTACTTC.

This clone was seen once. V usage is TRBV5-6 and J usage is TRBJ1-3; no reliable D call. Germline V gene lookup returns CDR1 SGHDT and CDR2 YYEEEE. This CDR3 has 14 amino acids. Trimming left V 2 bases short and J 0 bases short, with 6 bases between. CDR3 sequence reads: CASSFPSSGNTIYF. CDR3 DNA sequence: TGTGCCAGCAGCTTCCCCAGCTCTGGAAACACCATATATTTT. Based on the CDR3 plus reference TRBV5-6 and TRBJ1-3, the full variable domain is DAGVTQSPTHLIKTRGQQVTLRCSPKSGHDTVSWYQQALGQGPQFIFQYYEEEERQRGNFPDRFSGHQFPNYSSELNVNALLLGDSALYLCASSFPSSGNTIYFGEGSWLTVV.

V gene TRBV30 combines with J gene TRBJ2-5; D is possibly TRBD1 (5 bases). There are 13 residues in the CDR3. V lost 2 bases to trimming and J lost 2 bases, with 9 bases between them. The germline gives CDR1 GTSNPN, CDR2 SVGIG (reference sequence). The CDR3 DNA follows: TGTGCCTGGAGTCTGGGGCTTCAAGAGACCCAGTACTTC. This translates into CAWSLGLQETQYF.

The J gene is TRBJ2-6, the V gene TRBV7-9, with D possibly matching TRBD2 (6 bases). V lost 2 bases and J 0 bases, leaving 14 bases between the germline ends. Germline assignment: CDR1 SEHNR and CDR2 FQNEAQ (reference sequence). CDR3 length: 18 amino acids. CDR3 residues: CASSLMAGIFSGANVLTF. The DNA for the CDR3 is TGTGCCAGCAGCTTAATGGCGGGAATTTTCTCTGGGGCCAACGTCCTGACTTTC.

DNA of the CDR3: TGTGCCAGCAGTTTATTGAGCGGGACCCGGACAGATACGCAGTATTTT. It specifies CASSLLSGTRTDTQYF. The J gene is TRBJ2-3, the V gene TRBV27; 7 nucleotides align to TRBD2. This CDR3 has 16 residues. V lost 1 base, J lost 3 bases, and 7 bases stayed unmatched. Germline V gene sequence: CDR1 MNHEY, CDR2 SMNVEV (reference sequence).

This chain connects TRBV5-1 to TRBJ2-2; 9 bases are a match to TRBD2. The germline CDR1 and CDR2 sequences are SGHRS and YFSETQ. J gave up 5 bases and V 4 bases, and 9 bases lay outside the gene matches. The length of the CDR3 is 16 residues. The CDR3 sequence is CASSPGGTSRTGELFF. In nucleotides, the CDR3 is TGCGCCAGCAGCCCGGGGGGGACTAGCAGGACCGGGGAGCTGTTTTTT.

This chain links TRBV4-1 with TRBJ2-6; 7 bases agree with TRBD1. Looked up from germline, CDR1 is MGHRA and CDR2 is YSYEKL. J was trimmed by 4 bases and V by 5 bases; bases with no gene match: 14. This CDR3 is 18 amino acids long. The DNA of the CDR3 is TGCGCCAGCAGCTCATCTCGGGACAGTTCCTGGGGGGCCAACGTCCTGACTTTC. As protein: CASSSSRDSSWGANVLTF.

This chain's CDR3 is CASSGTYRATEAFF. CDR3 DNA sequence: TGTGCCAGCAGCGGGACCTACAGGGCCACTGAAGCTTTCTTT. The chain carries TRBV5-6 and TRBJ1-1; maybe TRBD1 (6 bases). Deletions cut 4 bases from V and 4 bases from J, with 14 bases between. CDR3 length equals 14 residues. CDR1 SGHDT and CDR2 YYEEEE come from the germline V gene.

The chain uses TRBV28 and TRBJ2-5; D is perhaps TRBD1 (6 bases). This CDR3 region has 12 residues. From germline, CDR1 is MDHEN and CDR2 SYDVKM. The V gene lost 10 bases and the J gene lost 1 base, with 10 bases spanning the gap. This CDR3 reads CATWDTQETQYF. The CDR3 DNA is TGTGCCACATGGGACACCCAAGAGACCCAGTACTTC.